The present T cell receptor (beta chain) was sequenced within a study of beta chain features in type 1 diabetes. The table lists this clone with a few counts. The V gene's germline CDR1 is MNHEY and CDR2 SVGAGI. CDR3 size: 15 residues. V gave up 5 bases and J gave up 1 base; unmatched junction bases: 8. As every portion of the isolated RNA was reverse transcribed, the sequencing read expressed TCRB transcripts. The data were produced by immunoSEQ multiplex PCR, yet TCRdb's version contains in-frame clones alone and is incomplete. Of under 400,000 clones in the sample, around 12% were seen once. The specimen was naive CD4+ T cells from blood. This clonotype was sampled from a man aged 18 to 30 in good health. This chain links TRBV6-5 with TRBJ2-7, with 7 bases fitting TRBD1. In DNA form, the CDR3 reads TGTGCCAGCAGTGACTACCGGGACAGTTCCTACGAGCAGTACTTC. This sequence encodes CASSDYRDSSYEQYF.